This T cell receptor (beta chain) was identified in a study of blood T cell repertoires in COVID-19. V was clipped by 5 bases and J by 7 bases, with 14 bases between them. CDR1 and CDR2 from the germline V gene are MNHEY and SVGEGT. The CDR3 sequence is 14 residues long. Sequencing used immunoSEQ multiplex PCR; TCRdb keeps in-frame clones, though not all of them. Of around 270,000 clones in the sample, around 90% were seen once. The V and J genes are TRBV6-2 or TRBV6-3 and TRBJ1-4; possible D gene TRBD1, 6 bases. The TCR comes from a man aged 55 to 70 who had recovered from COVID-19. The sequencing input was peripheral blood. DNA of the CDR3: TGTGCCAGCAGTCATACAGGGATTAGTGAAAAACTGTTTTTT. Translating gives CASSHTGISEKLFF.